The source of this TCR beta chain is a study of blood T cells in healthy people across ages. Across the whole study: When template switching was applied, about one barcoded beta molecule was captured per two T cells.

Study-level results: More naive CD4+ cells and higher diversity were found in long-lived than in aged donors.

With 5 bases removed from V and 4 bases from J, the gap between germline ends came to 14 bases. This CDR3 region has 15 residues. Germline loops: CDR1 SEHNR, CDR2 FQNEAQ (reference sequence). The authors drew ten milliliters of peripheral blood from each donor. Combining a sample-barcoded 5' primer with a J-beta primer mix, a second PCR ran for roughly 6 to 12 cycles. From the 5' RACE reads, TCRdb called clonotypes with MiXCR, one entry per CDR3 protein. Seen here are about 570,000 distinct CDR3 sequences, 27% observed once, and the top ten hold less than 20%. A remark on this clonotype: The antigen is unknown.

The sequence was obtained from a woman in her sixties or seventies in good health. Sequencing was carried out using blood. The chain carries TRBV7-9 and TRBJ1-4, with D maybe TRBD1 (5 bases). Here the CDR3 DNA reads TGTGCCAGCAGCCCCTGGGACCACCATAATGAAAAACTGTTTTTT. It codes for CASSPWDHHNEKLFF.